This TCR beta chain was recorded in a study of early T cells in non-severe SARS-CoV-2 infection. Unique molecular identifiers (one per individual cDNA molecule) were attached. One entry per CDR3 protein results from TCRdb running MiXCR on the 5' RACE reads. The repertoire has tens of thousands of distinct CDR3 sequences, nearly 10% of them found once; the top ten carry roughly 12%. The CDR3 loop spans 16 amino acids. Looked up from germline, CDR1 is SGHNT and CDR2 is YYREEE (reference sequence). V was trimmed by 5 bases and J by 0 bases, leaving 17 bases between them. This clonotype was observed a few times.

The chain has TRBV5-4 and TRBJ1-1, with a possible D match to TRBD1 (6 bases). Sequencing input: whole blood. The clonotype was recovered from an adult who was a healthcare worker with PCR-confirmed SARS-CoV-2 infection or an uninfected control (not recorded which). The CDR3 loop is CASRGQGNVLNTEAFF. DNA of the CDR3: TGTGCCAGCAGGGGCCAGGGGAATGTGCTGAACACTGAAGCTTTCTTT.